The 28 T cell receptor beta chains below come from one sample, sequenced in a study of blood T cell repertoires in COVID-19. Some clones are missing from TCRdb's copy, which holds only in-frame ones; the method was immunoSEQ multiplex PCR. Of roughly 190,000 clones in the sample, 65% to 90% were seen once. Sample: PBMCs or T cells enriched from blood (not recorded which). These receptors were collected from a man aged 35 to 55 who had recovered from COVID-19.

The chain links TRBV29-1 to TRBJ2-7; 9 bases match TRBD1. The CDR3 covers 13 residues. Per the germline V gene, CDR1 is SQVTM and CDR2 is ANQGSEA. The trim removed 7 bases at V and 0 bases at J, leaving 4 bases unmatched. This CDR3 reads CSGWDRDSYEQYF. DNA for the CDR3: TGCAGCGGGTGGGACAGGGACTCCTACGAGCAGTACTTC.

CDR3 protein: CASSVGGDEQFF. The CDR3 nucleotides read TGTGCCAGCAGCGTAGGGGGGGATGAGCAGTTCTTC. The genes are TRBV9 and TRBJ2-1; tentatively, D is TRBD2 (6 bases). Germline CDR1 is SGDLS and CDR2 is YYNGEE. The CDR3 extends over 12 amino acids. The V and J ends lost 0 bases and 8 bases respectively, with 6 bases between them.

The J gene is TRBJ2-3, the V gene TRBV6-2 or TRBV6-3; the D gene is possibly TRBD1 (6 bases). From germline, CDR1 is MNHEY and CDR2 SVGEGT. Deletions cut 2 bases from V and 0 bases from J, with 18 bases between. The CDR3 contains 18 residues. CDR3 DNA: TGTGCCAGCAGTTACCCATCGACAGGACTTACTAGCACAGATACGCAGTATTTT. It is translated as CASSYPSTGLTSTDTQYF.

The chain recombines TRBV5-1 with TRBJ2-4, with D possibly being TRBD2 (5 bases). Germline CDR1 SGHRS, CDR2 YFSETQ. The CDR3 extends over 14 amino acids. V lost 0 bases and J 5 bases, leaving 9 bases between the germline ends. CDR3 nucleotide sequence: TGCGCCAGCAGCTTGGGTGGGAGCGAAAACATTCAGTACTTC. This sequence encodes CASSLGGSENIQYF.

The J gene is TRBJ1-6, the V gene TRBV5-4, with no clear D. V dropped 0 bases and J dropped 3 bases, with 7 bases sitting between them. The CDR3 is 15 residues long. Germline lookup yields CDR1 SGHNT and CDR2 YYREEE (reference sequence). The CDR3 DNA reads TGTGCCAGCAGCTTGGGGTCAGTCTATAATTCACCCCTCCACTTT. Protein: CASSLGSVYNSPLHF.

The chain uses TRBV9 and TRBJ1-3; D uncertain. V lost 6 bases and J 4 bases, leaving 17 bases between the germline ends. The germline V gene encodes CDR1 SGDLS and CDR2 YYNGEE. This CDR3 is 15 amino acids long. The CDR3 spells CASTVTGNQGNTIYF. The CDR3 region has the DNA TGTGCCAGCACCGTCACGGGGAACCAGGGAAACACCATATATTTT.

The V and J genes are TRBV30 and TRBJ1-1, with D possibly matching TRBD1 (6 bases). V was trimmed by 6 bases and J by 4 bases, leaving 18 bases between them. This CDR3 has 14 residues. CDR1 is GTSNPN and CDR2 is SVGIG in the germline V gene (reference sequence). CDR3 amino acids: CACNTGMGSTEAFF. CDR3 DNA: TGTGCCTGTAATACAGGGATGGGGTCCACTGAAGCTTTCTTT.

V and J are TRBV4-3 and TRBJ1-6, with 7 positions matching TRBD1. After removal of 4 bases from V and 2 bases from J, the junction contained 2 bases not matched to a gene. There are 15 residues in the CDR3. CDR1 is LGHNA, CDR2 YSLEER, per germline. The CDR3 region has the DNA TGCGCCAGCAGCCGAGACAGGGCCTATAATTCACCCCTCCACTTT. It is translated as CASSRDRAYNSPLHF.

The chain is built from TRBV9 and TRBJ2-5; D gene uncertain. Germline CDR1 SGDLS, CDR2 YYNGEE. V was pared by 3 bases and J by 1 base, with 13 bases between. The CDR3 extends over 15 amino acids. CDR3 in DNA: TGTGCCAGCAGCGCCGATCTAGGTTCCCAAGAGACCCAGTACTTC. This codes for CASSADLGSQETQYF.

Only a few counts were recorded for this clone. The J gene is TRBJ2-5, the V gene TRBV5-1, with TRBD1 identical over 8 bases. CDR1 is SGHRS and CDR2 is YFSETQ in the germline V gene. The J segment lost 5 bases and the V segment lost 1 base, leaving 7 bases of the junction unmatched. There are 15 residues in the CDR3. CDR3 in amino acids: CASSLKQGVMETQYF. The CDR3 DNA reads as TGCGCCAGCAGCTTGAAACAGGGGGTAATGGAGACCCAGTACTTC.

The chain combines TRBV19 with TRBJ2-7, with D tentatively TRBD2 (5 bases). Trimming stripped 2 bases from V and 5 bases from J, with 13 bases between. The CDR3 length is 14 residues. Germline values: CDR1 LNHDA, CDR2 SQIVND (reference sequence). DNA of the CDR3: TGTGCCAGTAGTATATTGATTGAGGAGGACGAGCAGTACGTC. As protein: CASSILIEEDEQYV.

V and J are TRBV2 and TRBJ2-2; D may be TRBD1 (5 bases). In germline, CDR1 is SNHLY, CDR2 FYNNEI. V was shortened by 3 bases and J by 6 bases, with 14 bases between the two germline ends. The CDR3 runs 15 residues. CDR3 in amino acids: CASSEWKGRAGELFF. CDR3 sequence (DNA): TGTGCCAGCAGTGAGTGGAAGGGCAGGGCCGGGGAGCTGTTTTTT.

The chain uses TRBV7-8 and TRBJ2-2; 8 nucleotides match TRBD2. From germline, CDR1 is SGHVS and CDR2 FQNEAQ. Losses at the gene ends were 4 bases for V and 2 bases for J; bases not matched to a gene: 3. The CDR3 consists of 15 residues. The chain's CDR3 is CASSSSGSNTGELFF. CDR3 DNA: TGTGCCAGCAGCTCAAGCGGGAGTAACACCGGGGAGCTGTTTTTT.

The chain is built from TRBV9 and TRBJ1-1, with TRBD1 matching 7 bases. Germline V gene data show CDR1 as SGDLS and CDR2 as YYNGEE. This CDR3 spans 15 amino acids. The V segment lost 0 bases and the J segment 5 bases; nucleotides outside the gene matches: 7. This CDR3 reads CASSVVEGGYTEAFF. The CDR3 DNA is TGTGCCAGCAGCGTAGTAGAAGGGGGCTATACTGAAGCTTTCTTT.

CDR3 in amino acids: CASSSQQGASNEQFF. The CDR3, as DNA: TGTGCCAGCAGTTCGCAACAGGGGGCAAGCAATGAGCAGTTCTTC. The V and J genes are TRBV2 and TRBJ2-1; 9 nucleotides line up with TRBD1. The junction had 8 bases not matched to a gene; V was cut back by 5 bases and J by 6 bases. The CDR3 totals 15 residues. Per the germline V gene, CDR1 is SNHLY and CDR2 is FYNNEI.

This chain joins TRBV30 and TRBJ2-1; TRBD1 is a possible D gene (5 bases). This CDR3 comprises 12 residues. V was clipped by 3 bases and J by 12 bases, with 15 bases between them. Germline V lookup: CDR1 GTSNPN, CDR2 SVGIG (reference sequence). DNA of the CDR3: TGTGCCTGGAGCGCGAAGGGGTTAGGGCAGTTCTTC. Protein sequence: CAWSAKGLGQFF.

This chain joins TRBV28 and TRBJ1-1; 9 bases are a match to TRBD1. V was clipped by 11 bases and J by 2 bases; unmatched bases: 9. The CDR3 totals 14 residues. Germline V gives CDR1 MDHEN, CDR2 SYDVKM. CDR3 DNA: TGTGCCGGAAGACAGGGGGGCAAAAACACTGAAGCTTTCTTT. Protein product: CAGRQGGKNTEAFF.

The chain couples TRBV6-2 or TRBV6-3 to TRBJ1-3, with D unclear. This CDR3 has 15 amino acids. Germline CDR1 and CDR2: MNHEY and SVGEGT. The V gene lost 2 bases and the J gene lost 2 bases, with 10 bases spanning the gap. The CDR3 sequence is CASSYEEGTGNTIYF. CDR3 sequence (DNA): TGTGCCAGCAGTTACGAGGAGGGAACTGGAAACACCATATATTTT.

CDR3 sequence reads: CASSHGNMNTEAFF. DNA of the CDR3: TGCGCCAGCAGCCACGGGAACATGAACACTGAAGCTTTCTTT. The V gene is TRBV5-1, the J gene TRBJ1-1; D is undetermined. Germline CDR1 and CDR2: SGHRS and YFSETQ. Trimming removed 4 bases at V and 0 bases at J, with 10 bases between. The CDR3 runs to 14 residues. Full variable domain (outside the CDR3, taken from reference TRBV5-1 and TRBJ1-1): KAGVTQTPRYLIKTRGQQVTLSCSPISGHRSVSWYQQTPGQGLQFLFEYFSETQRNKGNFPGRFSGRQFSNSRSEMNVSTLELGDSALYLCASSHGNMNTEAFFGQGTRLTVV.

The chain joins TRBV24-1 to TRBJ2-4; TRBD1 matches at 8 bases. The V and J ends lost 7 bases and 5 bases, in that order; junction bases with no gene match: 3. This CDR3 has 13 residues. Germline-derived CDR1 and CDR2 are KGHDR and SFDVKD. The CDR3 reads CATSPGQENIQYF. The CDR3 DNA reads as TGTGCCACCAGCCCGGGACAGGAAAACATTCAGTACTTC.

The CDR3 coding sequence is TGTGCCAGCAGTAACGACGGGACAGGAAATCAGCCCCAGCATTTT. Protein: CASSNDGTGNQPQHF. The rearrangement uses TRBV6-2 or TRBV6-3 and TRBJ1-5; 8 bases agree with TRBD1. The CDR3 loop spans 15 amino acids. The germline V gene has CDR1 MNHEY and CDR2 SVGEGT. Germline trimming cut 5 bases from V and 4 bases from J; bases unmatched to any gene: 7.

The genes are TRBV29-1 and TRBJ2-7; a possible D gene is TRBD1 (5 bases). V was clipped by 7 bases and J by 2 bases, with 12 bases between them. CDR1 is SQVTM, CDR2 ANQGSEA, per germline. This CDR3 spans 12 amino acids. The CDR3 coding sequence is TGCAGCGCGGAACAGGACACCTACGAGCAGTACGTC. It specifies CSAEQDTYEQYV.

This sequence joins TRBV5-5 and TRBJ1-1; D remains unclear. The CDR3 covers 12 residues. Germline V gene lookup returns CDR1 SGHKS and CDR2 YYEKEE (reference sequence). The ends were cut back, 0 bases at V and 7 bases at J, with 7 bases in the middle. The CDR3 loop is CASSLAQDEAFF. CDR3 DNA sequence: TGTGCCAGCAGCTTGGCTCAGGATGAAGCTTTCTTT.

In this sample, this clone turned up a few times. This rearrangement joins TRBV5-6 to TRBJ1-2; D unresolved. The CDR3 consists of 13 residues. CDR1 SGHDT and CDR2 YYEEEE come from the germline V gene. V lost 0 bases, J lost 4 bases, and 7 bases lay in between. The CDR3: CASSLGGVYGYTF. CDR3 sequence (DNA): TGTGCCAGCAGCTTGGGCGGGGTCTATGGCTACACCTTC.

The V call is TRBV28, the J call TRBJ1-4; a weak D match, TRBD1 (5 bases). This CDR3 region has 14 residues. The germline V and J ends were trimmed by 3 bases and 4 bases, with 9 bases remaining between them. CDR1 is MDHEN and CDR2 is SYDVKM in the germline V gene. The CDR3 DNA is TGTGCCAGCAGTTTGACAGACCTTAATGAAAAACTGTTTTTT. Protein product: CASSLTDLNEKLFF.

The J gene is TRBJ2-2, the V gene TRBV6-5; maybe TRBD1 (5 bases). V was trimmed by 1 base and J by 0 bases, leaving 9 bases between them. Germline CDR1 MNHEY, CDR2 SVGAGI. This CDR3 has 16 residues. The CDR3 DNA reads TGTGCCAGCAGTTACTTGCCAGGGCCGAACACCGGGGAGCTGTTTTTT. Residues: CASSYLPGPNTGELFF.

The chain has TRBV25-1 and TRBJ2-7; the D gene is possibly TRBD2 (5 bases). The V gene's germline CDR1 is MGHDK and CDR2 SYGVNS. V was cut by 5 bases and J by 7 bases, with 15 bases left in between. The CDR3 runs 13 residues. As DNA, the CDR3 is TGTGCCAGCAGTTCCCGGACGCGGAGGGAGCAGTACGTC. It codes for CASSSRTRREQYV.

J is TRBJ1-2 and V is TRBV5-1; D gene ambiguous. Germline V gene sequence: CDR1 SGHRS, CDR2 YFSETQ. With 2 bases removed from V and 3 bases from J, the gap between germline ends came to 8 bases. This CDR3 comprises 13 residues. This chain's CDR3 is CASSFTQDYGYTF. The CDR3 DNA is TGCGCCAGCAGCTTCACGCAGGACTATGGCTACACCTTC. Supplemented by reference TRBV5-1 and TRBJ1-2, the full variable domain reads KAGVTQTPRYLIKTRGQQVTLSCSPISGHRSVSWYQQTPGQGLQFLFEYFSETQRNKGNFPGRFSGRQFSNSRSEMNVSTLELGDSALYLCASSFTQDYGYTFGSGTRLTVV.